Given below is one TCR beta chain in context. The antigen is not known. The data originate from a study of Ad26.COV2.S vaccination and SARS-CoV-2 variants. Study-level information: The vaccine Ad26.COV2.S was put into the muscle once, or twice with 56 days between.

Measured with immunoSEQ multiplex PCR; TCRdb has only the in-frame clones, and not every one. The sample lists some 640,000 clones; around 92% were seen once. The treatment was: approximately 18 received Ad26.COV2.S at low or high dose, single or two shots; about five received placebo; per-sample allocation not given. It was on day 63 after the first vaccine or placebo injection that samples were taken. Findings of the study overall: Vaccine and placebo groups showed comparable non-spike TCR breadth. Marked by substantial breadth, spike-specific CD8+ and CD4+ T cell responses were reportedly seen after vaccination. Researchers cautioned that TCR breadth and depth analyses may have underestimated total T cell responses.

This TCR derives from a person aged 18-60 years who received the Ad26.COV2.S COVID-19 vaccine or a placebo. The material sequenced was peripheral blood, taken in a trial of Ad26.COV2.S vaccine versus placebo.

CDR3 residues: CASSQYQGAEAFF. The DNA for the CDR3 is TGTGCCAGCAGCCAATACCAGGGAGCTGAAGCTTTCTTT. The chain combines TRBV14 with TRBJ1-1; D perhaps matches TRBD1 (5 bases). V was cut by 2 bases and J by 6 bases, with 10 bases left in between. From germline, CDR1 is SGHDN and CDR2 FVKESK. The CDR3 length is 13 residues.